The next 7 T cell receptor beta chains were all read from a single sample in a study of T cell repertoires in cytomegalovirus infection. No antigens are known for them. MiXCR, applied by TCRdb to the reads, yields one record per CDR3 protein. The sample carries approximately 910,000 distinct CDR3 sequences, around 29% recorded once. Specimen: cultured CD8+ T cells from PBMCs, collected from culture after CMV antigen stimulation. These receptors originate from a human donor in good health (CMV status not recorded). Some clones in this sample may be carry-over from other donors' samples.

This clonotype was counted only a few times. The chain combines TRBV7-6 with TRBJ2-1; 11 nucleotides match TRBD2. The CDR3 covers 15 residues. The germline CDR1 and CDR2 sequences are SGHVS and FNYEAQ. The trim removed 3 bases at V and 8 bases at J, leaving 6 bases unmatched. The CDR3 reads CASSFFSGGEDEQFF. CDR3 in DNA: TGTGCCAGCAGCTTTTTTAGCGGGGGGGAGGATGAGCAGTTCTTC.

This clonotype showed up just once. This sequence joins TRBV4-1 and TRBJ1-2; D not resolved. Looked up from germline, CDR1 is MGHRA and CDR2 is YSYEKL. V was cut by 0 bases and J by 9 bases, with 8 bases left in between. The CDR3 totals 12 residues. CDR3 protein: CASSQESERYTF. CDR3 DNA sequence: TGCGCCAGCAGCCAAGAATCTGAGCGCTACACCTTC.

This sequence joins TRBV11-2 and TRBJ1-4; D ambiguous. Germline V gene lookup returns CDR1 SGHAT and CDR2 FQNNGV. V was shortened by 2 bases and J by 4 bases, with 14 bases between the two germline ends. CDR3 length equals 16 residues. The CDR3 sequence: CASSLSFEGSNEKLFF. The DNA of the CDR3 is TGTGCCAGCAGCTTATCCTTCGAGGGCAGTAATGAAAAACTGTTTTTT.

The gene calls are TRBV7-2 and TRBJ2-4, with D perhaps given as TRBD1 or TRBD2 (6 bases each). Looked up from germline, CDR1 is SGHTA and CDR2 is FQGNSA. The V end lost 0 bases, the J end lost 5 bases, and 11 bases lay between the germline ends. The CDR3 is 15 amino acids. CDR3 nucleotides: TGTGCCAGCAGCTTAGCCGCGGGACACCAAAACATTCAGTACTTC. Its protein is CASSLAAGHQNIQYF. Variable domain in full (rest from reference TRBV7-2 and TRBJ2-4): GAGVSQSPSNKVTEKGKDVELRCDPISGHTALYWYRQSLGQGLEFLIYFQGNSAPDKSGLPSDRFSAERTGGSVSTLTIQRTQQEDSAVYLCASSLAAGHQNIQYFGAGTRLSVL.

This clonotype was seen a handful of times. The chain carries TRBV7-9 and TRBJ2-7; TRBD1 agrees at 9 bases. Per germline, CDR1 SEHNR and CDR2 FQNEAQ (reference sequence). This CDR3 region has 16 residues. J was trimmed by 4 bases and V by 0 bases; bases with no gene match: 7. The CDR3 nucleotides read TGTGCCAGCAGCTTAGCCCCCGGGACAGGGACGTACGAGCAGTACTTC. Its protein is CASSLAPGTGTYEQYF.

There are many counts of this clonotype. The junction departs from the called germline gene at one end, perhaps through a read error. The rearrangement links TRBV12-3 or TRBV12-4 to TRBJ1-2; maybe TRBD1 (5 bases). The CDR3 has 15 residues. CDR3 coding DNA: TGTGCCAGCAGCTTAGGAGGTGGGGGGGACTATGGCTACACCTTC. Residues: CASSLGGGGDYGYTF.

This clonotype was observed at least ten times. This chain joins TRBV4-1 and TRBJ2-3; 11 bases are shared with TRBD2. Germline values: CDR1 MGHRA, CDR2 YSYEKL. V was pared by 1 base and J by 3 bases, with 12 bases of the junction left unmatched. The CDR3 spans 19 residues. The chain's CDR3 is CASSQVWGRTSGPTDTQYF. As DNA, the CDR3 is TGCGCCAGCAGCCAAGTTTGGGGAAGGACTAGCGGGCCGACAGATACGCAGTATTTT.